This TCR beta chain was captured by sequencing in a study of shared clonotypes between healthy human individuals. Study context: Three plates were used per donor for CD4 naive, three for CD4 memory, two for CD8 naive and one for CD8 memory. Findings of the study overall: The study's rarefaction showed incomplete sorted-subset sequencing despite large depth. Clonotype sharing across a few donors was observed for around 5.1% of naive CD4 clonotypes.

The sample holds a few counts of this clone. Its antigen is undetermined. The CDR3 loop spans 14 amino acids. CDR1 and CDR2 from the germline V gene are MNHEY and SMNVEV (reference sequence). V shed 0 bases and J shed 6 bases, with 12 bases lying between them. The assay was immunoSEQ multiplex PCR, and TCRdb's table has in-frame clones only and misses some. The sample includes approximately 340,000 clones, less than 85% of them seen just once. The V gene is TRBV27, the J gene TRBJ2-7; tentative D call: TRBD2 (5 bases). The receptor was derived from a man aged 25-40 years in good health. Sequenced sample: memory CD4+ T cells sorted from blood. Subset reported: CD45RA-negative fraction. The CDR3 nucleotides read TGTGCCAGCAGTTTATCGACGGGATTGTCCGAGCAGTACTTC. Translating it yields CASSLSTGLSEQYF.